The present T cell receptor (beta chain) was sequenced within a study of cytomegalovirus exposure and HLA in healthy donors. General study points: At a 0.05 false discovery rate, a later analysis found 16,951 TCR beta sequences to be associated with HLA alleles.

About this clone itself: The antigen remains undetermined.

The PCR contained 60 Vbeta and 13 Jbeta primers. Some clones are missing from TCRdb's copy, which holds only in-frame ones; the method was immunoSEQ multiplex PCR. The profile shows 150,000 to 200,000 clones, roughly 71% of them singletons. The CDR3 loop spans 15 amino acids. The germline V gene has CDR1 KGHSH and CDR2 LQKENI. V lost 4 bases, J lost 5 bases, and 17 bases lay in between. The chain joins TRBV18 to TRBJ2-5, with D maybe TRBD2 (5 bases). The specimen was PBMCs. The sequence was collected from a girl aged 5 to 17 in good health and CMV-seronegative. CDR3 sequence reads: CASSLPDGDGETQYF. CDR3 nucleotide sequence: TGTGCCAGCTCACTACCGGACGGGGATGGGGAGACCCAGTACTTC.